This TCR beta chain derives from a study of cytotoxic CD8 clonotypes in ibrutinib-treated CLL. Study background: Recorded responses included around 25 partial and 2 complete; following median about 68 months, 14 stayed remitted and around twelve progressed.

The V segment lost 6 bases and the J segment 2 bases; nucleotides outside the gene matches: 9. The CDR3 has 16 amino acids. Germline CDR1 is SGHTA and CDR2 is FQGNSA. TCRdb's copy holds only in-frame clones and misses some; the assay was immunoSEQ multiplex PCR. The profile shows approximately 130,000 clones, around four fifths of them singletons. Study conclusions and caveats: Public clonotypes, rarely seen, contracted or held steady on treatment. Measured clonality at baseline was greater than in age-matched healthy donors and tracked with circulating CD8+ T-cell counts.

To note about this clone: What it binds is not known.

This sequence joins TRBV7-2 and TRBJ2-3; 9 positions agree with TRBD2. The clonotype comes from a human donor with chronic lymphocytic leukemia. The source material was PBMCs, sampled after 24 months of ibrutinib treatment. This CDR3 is CASRTWGTSITDTQYF. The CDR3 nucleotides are TGTGCCAGCAGAACGTGGGGGACTAGCATCACAGATACGCAGTATTTT.